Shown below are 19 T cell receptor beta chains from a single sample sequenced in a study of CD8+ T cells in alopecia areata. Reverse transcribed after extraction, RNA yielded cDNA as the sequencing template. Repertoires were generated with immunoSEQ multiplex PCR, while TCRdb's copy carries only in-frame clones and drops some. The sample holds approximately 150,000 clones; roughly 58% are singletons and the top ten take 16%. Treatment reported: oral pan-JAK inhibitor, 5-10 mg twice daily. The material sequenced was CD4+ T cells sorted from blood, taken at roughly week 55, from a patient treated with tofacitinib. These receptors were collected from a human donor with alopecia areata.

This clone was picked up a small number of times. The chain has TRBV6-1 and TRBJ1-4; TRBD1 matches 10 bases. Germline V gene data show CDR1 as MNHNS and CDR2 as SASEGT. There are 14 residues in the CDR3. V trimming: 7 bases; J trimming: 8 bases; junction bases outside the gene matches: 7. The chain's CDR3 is CASNRQGAEEKLFF. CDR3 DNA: TGTGCCAGCAATCGACAGGGGGCGGAGGAAAAACTGTTTTTT.

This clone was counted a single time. CDR3: CASSRYNRDSVSNQPQHF. CDR3 nucleotide sequence: TGTGCCAGCAGCCGCTACAACCGGGACAGCGTGAGCAATCAGCCCCAGCATTTT. The chain combines TRBV4-2 with TRBJ1-5; 7 positions agree with TRBD1. In germline, CDR1 is LGHNA, CDR2 YNFKEQ. V trimming: 4 bases; J trimming: 1 base; junction bases outside the gene matches: 13. The CDR3 length is 18 residues.

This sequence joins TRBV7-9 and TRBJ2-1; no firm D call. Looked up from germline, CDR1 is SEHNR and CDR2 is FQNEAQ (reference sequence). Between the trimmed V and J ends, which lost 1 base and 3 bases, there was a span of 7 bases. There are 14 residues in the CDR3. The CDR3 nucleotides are TGTGCCAGCAGCTTAGAGCTAGACTACAATGAGCAGTTCTTC. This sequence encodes CASSLELDYNEQFF.

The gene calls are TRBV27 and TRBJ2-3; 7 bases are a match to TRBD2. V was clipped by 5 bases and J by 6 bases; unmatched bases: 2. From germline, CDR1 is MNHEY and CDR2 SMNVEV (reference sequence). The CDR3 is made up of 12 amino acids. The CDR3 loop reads CASSTRGDTQYF. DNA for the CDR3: TGTGCCAGCAGTACGCGGGGGGATACGCAGTATTTT.

CDR3 nucleotide sequence: TGTGCCAGCAGCTTGACTAGCAGCACAGATACGCAGTATTTT. Translated, it gives CASSLTSSTDTQYF. The V and J genes are TRBV7-9 and TRBJ2-3; TRBD2 matches at 7 bases. The V and J ends lost 3 bases and 0 bases, in that order; junction bases with no gene match: 0. The CDR3 length is 14 residues. Per germline, CDR1 SEHNR and CDR2 FQNEAQ (reference sequence). Variable domain in full (rest from reference TRBV7-9 and TRBJ2-3): DTGVSQNPRHKITKRGQNVTFRCDPISEHNRLYWYRQTLGQGPEFLTYFQNEAQLEKSRLLSDRFSAERPKGSFSTLEIQRTEQGDSAMYLCASSLTSSTDTQYFGPGTRLTVL.

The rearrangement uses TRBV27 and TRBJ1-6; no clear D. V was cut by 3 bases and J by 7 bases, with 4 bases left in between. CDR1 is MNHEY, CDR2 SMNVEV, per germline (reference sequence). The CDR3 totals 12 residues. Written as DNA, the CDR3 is TGTGCCAGCAGTTTCGCAAATTCACCCCTCCACTTT. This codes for CASSFANSPLHF.

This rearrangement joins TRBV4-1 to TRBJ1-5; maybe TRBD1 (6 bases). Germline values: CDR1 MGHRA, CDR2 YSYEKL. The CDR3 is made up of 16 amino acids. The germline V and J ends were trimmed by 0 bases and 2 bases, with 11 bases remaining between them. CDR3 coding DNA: TGCGCCAGCAGCCAAGACGGGGGGGCCGGCAATCAGCCCCAGCATTTT. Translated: CASSQDGGAGNQPQHF.

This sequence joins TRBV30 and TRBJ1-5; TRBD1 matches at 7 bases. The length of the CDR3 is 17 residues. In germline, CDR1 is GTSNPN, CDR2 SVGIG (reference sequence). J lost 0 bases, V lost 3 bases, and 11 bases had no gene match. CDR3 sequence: CAWRPPGQIYSNQPQHF. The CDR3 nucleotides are TGTGCCTGGAGACCACCGGGACAGATATATAGCAATCAGCCCCAGCATTTT. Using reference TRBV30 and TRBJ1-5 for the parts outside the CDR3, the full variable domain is SQTIHQWPATLVQPVGSPLSLECTVEGTSNPNLYWYRQAAGRGLQLLFYSVGIGQISSEVPQNLSASRPQDRQFILSSKKLLLSDSGFYLCAWRPPGQIYSNQPQHFGDGTRLSIL.

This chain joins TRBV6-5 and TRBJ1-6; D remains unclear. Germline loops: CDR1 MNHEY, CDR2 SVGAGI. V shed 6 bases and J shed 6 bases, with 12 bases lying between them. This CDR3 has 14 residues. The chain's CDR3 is CASSLGRPNSPLHF. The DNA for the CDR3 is TGTGCCAGCAGCTTGGGCCGACCTAATTCACCCCTCCACTTT.

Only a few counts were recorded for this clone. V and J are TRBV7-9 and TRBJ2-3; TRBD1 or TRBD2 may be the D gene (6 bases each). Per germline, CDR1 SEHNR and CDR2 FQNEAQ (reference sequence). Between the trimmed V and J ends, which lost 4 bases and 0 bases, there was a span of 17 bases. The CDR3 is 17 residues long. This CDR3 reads CASSSIGGGPSTDTQYF. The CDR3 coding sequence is TGTGCCAGCAGCTCAATTGGAGGGGGGCCGAGCACAGATACGCAGTATTTT.

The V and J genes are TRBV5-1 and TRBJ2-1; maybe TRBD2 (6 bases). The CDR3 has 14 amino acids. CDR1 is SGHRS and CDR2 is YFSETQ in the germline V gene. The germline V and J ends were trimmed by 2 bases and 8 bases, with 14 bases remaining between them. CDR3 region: CASSFRGLSDEQFF. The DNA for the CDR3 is TGCGCCAGCAGCTTCCGGGGACTCTCGGATGAGCAGTTCTTC.

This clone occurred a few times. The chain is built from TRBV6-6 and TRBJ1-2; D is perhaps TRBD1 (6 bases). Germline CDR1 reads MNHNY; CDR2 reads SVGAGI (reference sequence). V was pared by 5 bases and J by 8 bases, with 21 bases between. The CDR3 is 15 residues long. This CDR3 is CASSTGQWDSNGYTF. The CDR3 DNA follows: TGTGCCAGCAGTACCGGACAGTGGGATTCCAACGGCTACACCTTC.

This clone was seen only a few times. The CDR3 is CASTPELVLAKNIQYF. In DNA form, the CDR3 reads TGTGCCAGCACCCCCGAGCTGGTTCTAGCCAAAAACATTCAGTACTTC. The chain employs TRBV14 and TRBJ2-4; no firm D call. The germline V gene has CDR1 SGHDN and CDR2 FVKESK. V was clipped by 7 bases and J by 0 bases, with 16 bases between them. The CDR3 runs 16 residues.

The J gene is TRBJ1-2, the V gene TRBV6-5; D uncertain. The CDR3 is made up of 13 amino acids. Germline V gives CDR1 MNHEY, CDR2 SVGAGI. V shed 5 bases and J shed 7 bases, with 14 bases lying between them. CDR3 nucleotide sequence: TGTGCCAGCAGTCCGGGGAGTTGGGCTGGCTACACCTTC. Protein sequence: CASSPGSWAGYTF.

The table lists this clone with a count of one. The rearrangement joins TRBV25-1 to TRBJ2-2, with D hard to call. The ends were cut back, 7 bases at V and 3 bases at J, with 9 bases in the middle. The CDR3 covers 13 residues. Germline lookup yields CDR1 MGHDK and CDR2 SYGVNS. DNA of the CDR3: TGTGCCAGCAACCTAGGTCACACCGGGGAGCTGTTTTTT. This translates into CASNLGHTGELFF.

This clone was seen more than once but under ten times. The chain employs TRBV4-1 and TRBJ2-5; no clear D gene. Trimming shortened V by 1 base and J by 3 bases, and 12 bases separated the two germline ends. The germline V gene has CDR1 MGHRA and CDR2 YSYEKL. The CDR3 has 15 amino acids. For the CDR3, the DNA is TGCGCCAGCAGCCAAGTGGCGCCCTGGGAAGAGACCCAGTACTTC. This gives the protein CASSQVAPWEETQYF.

The CDR3 sequence: CATSRERRGQYF. CDR3 sequence (DNA): TGTGCCACCAGCAGAGAGAGGCGGGGCCAGTACTTC. The J gene is TRBJ2-5, the V gene TRBV15, with D possibly matching TRBD2 (6 bases). The V and J ends lost 0 bases and 10 bases respectively, with 9 bases between them. Germline lookup yields CDR1 LNHNV and CDR2 YYDKDF (reference sequence). This CDR3 has 12 residues.

CDR3 DNA sequence: TGCAGCGTCTCACGGGGGGATCTCTACAATGAGCAGTTCTTC. Translation gives CSVSRGDLYNEQFF. The chain couples TRBV29-1 to TRBJ2-1; 7 nucleotides agree with TRBD2. This CDR3 is built from 14 residues. Germline lookup yields CDR1 SQVTM and CDR2 ANQGSEA. The trim removed 6 bases at V and 3 bases at J, leaving 8 bases unmatched.

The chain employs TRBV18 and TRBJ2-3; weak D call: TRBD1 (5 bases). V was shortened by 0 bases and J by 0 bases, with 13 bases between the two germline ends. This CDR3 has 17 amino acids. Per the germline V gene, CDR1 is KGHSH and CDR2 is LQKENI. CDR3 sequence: CASSPPTRTPSTDTQYF. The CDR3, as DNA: TGTGCCAGCTCACCACCGACAAGGACACCAAGCACAGATACGCAGTATTTT.